This is a list of T cell receptor beta chains from one sample in a study of blood T cell repertoires in COVID-19. TCRdb keeps only in-frame clones here, not all; method: immunoSEQ multiplex PCR. Of about 170,000 clones in the sample, around 93% were seen once. Sequencing was carried out using peripheral blood. Every receptor here comes from a woman aged 50 to 65 with acute or convalescent COVID-19. CDR3s include the opening cysteine and the closing phenylalanine or tryptophan. Each record gives: J gene, V gene, D gene, CDR3 protein, CDR3 DNA. D genes are given only for firm matches.

TRBJ1-2 TRBV29-1 TRBD1 CSVGIRGRGDGYTF TGCAGCGTTGGGATCAGGGGGCGAGGGGATGGCTACACCTTC
TRBJ1-6 TRBV5-1 TRBD1 CASRDRANVDSPLHF TGCGCCAGCAGGGACAGGGCGAACGTGGATTCACCCCTCCACTTT
TRBJ2-1 TRBV29-1 TRBD1 CSVPGQGSNEQFF TGCAGCGTCCCCGGACAGGGGAGTAATGAGCAGTTCTTC
TRBJ1-6 TRBV28 TRBD1 CASSPTLEGARFGNSPLHF TGTGCCAGCAGTCCCACCTTAGAGGGGGCGAGGTTCGGTAATTCACCCCTCCACTTT
TRBJ1-4 TRBV4-2 NA CASSQDSVIATNEKLFF TGTGCCAGCAGCCAAGATTCGGTAATCGCAACTAATGAAAAACTGTTTTTT
TRBJ2-5 TRBV4-2 TRBD2 CASSPLAGGPQETQYF TGTGCCAGCAGCCCATTAGCGGGGGGCCCCCAAGAGACCCAGTACTTC
TRBJ2-1 TRBV2 NA CASPPGGLGQFF TGTGCCAGCCCCCCTGGGGGACTTGGGCAGTTCTTC
TRBJ2-2 TRBV4-3 TRBD2 CASSQTLAGAAGELFF TGCGCCAGCAGCCAAACCTTAGCGGGAGCCGCCGGGGAGCTGTTTTTT
TRBJ1-4 TRBV19 NA CASSIPTDSQEKLFF TGTGCCAGTAGTATCCCGACGGACTCCCAAGAAAAACTGTTTTTT
TRBJ2-3 TRBV3-1/TRBV3-2 NA CASSQGWLASDTQYF TGTGCCAGCAGCCAAGGATGGCTAGCGTCAGATACGCAGTATTTT
TRBJ1-5 TRBV28 TRBD1 CASSLGQGAKQPQHF TGTGCCAGCAGTCTCGGACAGGGGGCTAAACAGCCCCAGCATTTT